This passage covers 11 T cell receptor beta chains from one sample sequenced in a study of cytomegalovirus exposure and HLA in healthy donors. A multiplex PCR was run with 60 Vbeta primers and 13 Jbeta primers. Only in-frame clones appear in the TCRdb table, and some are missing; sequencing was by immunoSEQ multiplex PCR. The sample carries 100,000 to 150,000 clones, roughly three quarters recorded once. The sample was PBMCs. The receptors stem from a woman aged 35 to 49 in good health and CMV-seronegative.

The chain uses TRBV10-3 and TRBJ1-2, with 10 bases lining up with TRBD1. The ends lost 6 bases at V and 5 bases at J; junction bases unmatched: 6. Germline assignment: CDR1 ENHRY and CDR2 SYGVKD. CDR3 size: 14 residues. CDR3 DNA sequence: TGTGCCATCAGGGGGACAGGGGAGGTATATGGCTACACCTTC. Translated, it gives CAIRGTGEVYGYTF.

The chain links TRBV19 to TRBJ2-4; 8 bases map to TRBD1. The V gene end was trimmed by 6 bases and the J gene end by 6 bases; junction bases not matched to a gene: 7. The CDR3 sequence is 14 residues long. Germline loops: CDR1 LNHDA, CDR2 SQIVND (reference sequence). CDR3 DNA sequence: TGTGCCAGTAGCCCGACAGGGGTGAGAAACATTCAGTACTTC. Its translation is CASSPTGVRNIQYF.

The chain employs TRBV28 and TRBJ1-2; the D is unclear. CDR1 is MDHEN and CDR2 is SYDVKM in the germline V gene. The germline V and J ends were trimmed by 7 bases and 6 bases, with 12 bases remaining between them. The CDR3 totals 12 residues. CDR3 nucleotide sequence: TGTGCCAGCAATAGAGGGAGGGATGGCTACACCTTC. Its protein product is CASNRGRDGYTF.

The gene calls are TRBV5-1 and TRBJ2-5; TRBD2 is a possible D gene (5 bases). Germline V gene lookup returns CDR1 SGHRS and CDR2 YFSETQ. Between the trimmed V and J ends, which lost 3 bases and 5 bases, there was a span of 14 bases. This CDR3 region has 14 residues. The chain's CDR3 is CASSSSGVVETQYF. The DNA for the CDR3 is TGCGCCAGCAGCTCCTCCGGGGTGGTCGAGACCCAGTACTTC.

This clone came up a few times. CDR3 amino acids: CASSRGQLNEKLFF. CDR3 sequence (DNA): TGTGCCAGTAGCCGGGGACAGCTTAATGAAAAACTGTTTTTT. This chain joins TRBV19 and TRBJ1-4, with 7 bases identical to TRBD1. Trimming at V came to 6 bases and at J to 4 bases, leaving 5 bases not matched to a gene. This CDR3 contains 14 residues. CDR1 is LNHDA, CDR2 SQIVND, per germline (reference sequence).

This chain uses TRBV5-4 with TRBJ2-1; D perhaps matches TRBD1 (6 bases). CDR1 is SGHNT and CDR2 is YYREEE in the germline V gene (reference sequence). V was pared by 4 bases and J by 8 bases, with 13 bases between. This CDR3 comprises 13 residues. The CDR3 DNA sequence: TGTGCCAGCAGCACTCAGGGGTGGGATGAGCAGTTCTTC. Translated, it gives CASSTQGWDEQFF.

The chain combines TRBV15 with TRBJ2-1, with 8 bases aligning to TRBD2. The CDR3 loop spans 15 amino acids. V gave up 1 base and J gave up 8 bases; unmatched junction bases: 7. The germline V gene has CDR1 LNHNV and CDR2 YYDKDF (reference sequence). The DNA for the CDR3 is TGTGCCACCAGCAGAGTTTACGGGGGGGCCGATGAGCAGTTCTTC. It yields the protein CATSRVYGGADEQFF.

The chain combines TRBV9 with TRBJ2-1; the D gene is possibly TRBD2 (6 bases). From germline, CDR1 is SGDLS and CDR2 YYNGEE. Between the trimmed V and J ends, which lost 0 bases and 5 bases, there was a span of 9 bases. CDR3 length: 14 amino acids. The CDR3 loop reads CASSVDSGDNEQFF. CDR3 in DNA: TGTGCCAGCAGCGTAGATTCGGGAGACAATGAGCAGTTCTTC.

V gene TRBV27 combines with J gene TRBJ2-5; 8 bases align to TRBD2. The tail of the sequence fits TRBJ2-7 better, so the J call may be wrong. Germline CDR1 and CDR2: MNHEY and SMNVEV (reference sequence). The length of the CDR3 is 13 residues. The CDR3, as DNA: TGTGCCAGCAAATCGGGACTAGCCTACGAGCAGTACTTC. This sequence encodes CASKSGLAYEQYF.

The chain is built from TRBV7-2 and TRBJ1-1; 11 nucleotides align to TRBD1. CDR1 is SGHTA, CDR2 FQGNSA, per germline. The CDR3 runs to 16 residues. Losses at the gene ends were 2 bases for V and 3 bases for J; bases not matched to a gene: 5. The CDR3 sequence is CASSLTGTGGYTEAFF. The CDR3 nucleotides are TGTGCCAGCAGCTTAACAGGGACAGGGGGGTACACTGAAGCTTTCTTT.

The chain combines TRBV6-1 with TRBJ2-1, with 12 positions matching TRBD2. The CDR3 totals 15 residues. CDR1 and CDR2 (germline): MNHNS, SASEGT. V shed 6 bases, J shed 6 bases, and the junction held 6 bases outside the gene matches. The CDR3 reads CASRFSSGGVNEQFF. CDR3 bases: TGTGCCAGCAGGTTCTCTAGCGGGGGGGTCAATGAGCAGTTCTTC.